What follows are 16 T cell receptor beta chains derived from one specimen sequenced in a study of blood T cell repertoires in COVID-19. The protocol was immunoSEQ multiplex PCR, while the TCRdb copy is restricted to in-frame clones and leaves out a portion. Here the sample spans hundreds of thousands of clones, approximately 84% being singletons. Sequencing was carried out using peripheral blood. Receptors were obtained from a man aged 45-65 years with acute or convalescent COVID-19.

The chain has TRBV5-6 and TRBJ2-7; the match to TRBD1 covers 8 bases. In germline, CDR1 is SGHDT, CDR2 YYEEEE. This CDR3 spans 16 amino acids. J lost 3 bases, V lost 0 bases, and 8 bases had no gene match. The DNA for the CDR3 is TGTGCCAGCAGCTTGGGTGGGCAGGGGGCTTTCTACGAGCAGTACTTC. This encodes CASSLGGQGAFYEQYF.

The V and J genes are TRBV5-1 and TRBJ2-3; TRBD1 matches at 9 bases. This CDR3 spans 15 amino acids. The germline CDR1 and CDR2 sequences are SGHRS and YFSETQ. V dropped 4 bases and J dropped 2; count of bases not matched to a gene: 5. The CDR3 nucleotides are TGCGCCAGCAGCCAGACAGGGGGGAACACAGATACGCAGTATTTT. It codes for CASSQTGGNTDTQYF. Looking up the rest from reference TRBV5-1 and TRBJ2-3 gives the full variable domain: KAGVTQTPRYLIKTRGQQVTLSCSPISGHRSVSWYQQTPGQGLQFLFEYFSETQRNKGNFPGRFSGRQFSNSRSEMNVSTLELGDSALYLCASSQTGGNTDTQYFGPGTRLTVL.

The V gene is TRBV4-1, the J gene TRBJ1-1; maybe TRBD1 (5 bases). The CDR3 consists of 15 residues. V was pared by 4 bases and J by 0 bases, with 12 bases between. CDR1 MGHRA and CDR2 YSYEKL come from the germline V gene. CDR3 protein: CASSRPTAMNTEAFF. The CDR3 DNA sequence: TGCGCCAGCAGCCGCCCGACAGCGATGAACACTGAAGCTTTCTTT.

J is TRBJ2-2 and V is TRBV5-1; 10 bases fit TRBD1. The V gene's germline CDR1 is SGHRS and CDR2 YFSETQ. V shed 2 bases and J 1 base; nucleotides not matched to a gene: 2. The CDR3 runs to 16 residues. CDR3 in DNA: TGCGCCAGCAGCTTTAGGACAGGGGGGAACACCGGGGAGCTGTTTTTT. Its protein product is CASSFRTGGNTGELFF.

The rearrangement links TRBV19 to TRBJ1-5; a weak D match, TRBD1 (6 bases). The CDR3 has 15 amino acids. The germline V and J ends were trimmed by 3 bases and 7 bases, with 16 bases remaining between them. In germline, CDR1 is LNHDA, CDR2 SQIVND (reference sequence). The CDR3 protein is CASSMNRGAAQPQHF. CDR3 nucleotide sequence: TGTGCCAGTAGTATGAATCGGGGGGCGGCGCAGCCCCAGCATTTT.

The chain employs TRBV7-8 and TRBJ2-2; D may be TRBD2 (6 bases). CDR3 length: 14 amino acids. The germline gives CDR1 SGHVS, CDR2 FQNEAQ. The germline V and J ends were trimmed by 0 bases and 4 bases, with 6 bases remaining between them. The CDR3 reads CASSLAAGTGELFF. The CDR3 region has the DNA TGTGCCAGCAGCTTAGCAGCGGGCACCGGGGAGCTGTTTTTT.

This chain uses TRBV4-2 with TRBJ2-7, with TRBD2 matching over 7 bases. This CDR3 spans 17 amino acids. V was clipped by 0 bases and J by 2 bases; unmatched bases: 10. Germline lookup yields CDR1 LGHNA and CDR2 YNFKEQ. CDR3 protein: CASSQDAQRGAPYEQYF. The CDR3 nucleotides read TGTGCCAGCAGCCAAGACGCCCAGCGGGGCGCCCCCTACGAGCAGTACTTC.

The rearrangement uses TRBV7-9 and TRBJ2-7; possible D gene TRBD1, 5 bases. The V end lost 5 bases, the J end lost 5 bases, and 19 bases lay between the germline ends. Germline V gene lookup returns CDR1 SEHNR and CDR2 FQNEAQ (reference sequence). The CDR3 has 15 amino acids. The CDR3 DNA sequence: TGTGCCAGCAGCGACCCCTCGCAGGGTATCGACGAGCAGTACTTC. It translates to CASSDPSQGIDEQYF.

V is TRBV7-2 and J is TRBJ2-1; D possibly corresponds to TRBD1 (6 bases). CDR3 length equals 16 residues. The germline CDR1 and CDR2 sequences are SGHTA and FQGNSA. Trimming took off 5 bases at V and 2 bases at J, with 16 bases between the two ends. The CDR3 DNA sequence: TGTGCCAGCAGCCCGGCTTGGGGGCGGGCCTACAATGAGCAGTTCTTC. Residues: CASSPAWGRAYNEQFF.

The V gene is TRBV6-1, the J gene TRBJ1-1; TRBD1 aligns across 11 bases. Trimming at V came to 1 base and at J to 8 bases, leaving 3 bases not matched to a gene. The V gene's germline CDR1 is MNHNS and CDR2 SASEGT. The CDR3 length is 14 residues. CDR3 nucleotide sequence: TGTGCCAGCAGTGAAGTGGACAGGGGGCCCGAAGCTTTCTTT. Translation gives CASSEVDRGPEAFF.

This sequence joins TRBV6-6 and TRBJ1-1, with D possibly being TRBD1 (5 bases). The V gene lost 6 bases and the J gene lost 4 bases, with 15 bases spanning the gap. The CDR3 is 14 residues long. The germline V gene encodes CDR1 MNHNY and CDR2 SVGAGI (reference sequence). The chain's CDR3 is CASSLLGASTEAFF. The CDR3 region has the DNA TGTGCCAGCAGCCTTCTAGGGGCGAGCACTGAAGCTTTCTTT.

The chain couples TRBV6-5 to TRBJ2-7; weak D call: TRBD1 (6 bases). The CDR3 runs to 13 residues. CDR1 MNHEY and CDR2 SVGAGI come from the germline V gene. V shed 5 bases and J shed 7 bases, with 15 bases lying between them. The CDR3 region is CASSHPGALEQYF. The CDR3 DNA sequence: TGTGCCAGCAGTCACCCAGGGGCGTTAGAGCAGTACTTC.

The rearrangement links TRBV5-1 to TRBJ1-2; D gene unclear. V lost 0 bases, J lost 8 bases, and 11 bases lay in between. CDR1 is SGHRS, CDR2 YFSETQ, per germline. The CDR3 loop spans 13 amino acids. The CDR3 region has the DNA TGCGCCAGCAGCTTGGGGGGAGATATGGGCTACACCTTC. It specifies CASSLGGDMGYTF.

The chain links TRBV5-1 to TRBJ2-5; 7 bases are a match to TRBD2. The CDR3 runs 16 residues. Germline loops: CDR1 SGHRS, CDR2 YFSETQ. V lost 6 bases, J lost 4 bases, and 15 bases stayed unmatched. This chain's CDR3 is CASTPGAGSRGETQYF. In DNA, the CDR3 is TGCGCCAGCACCCCAGGAGCGGGGAGCCGCGGAGAGACCCAGTACTTC.

Concerning this clone: Additional DNA sequences in this sample encode the identical CDR3. The chain links TRBV6-6 to TRBJ1-1, with D hard to call. Germline V gene data show CDR1 as MNHNY and CDR2 as SVGAGI (reference sequence). The CDR3 length is 12 residues. Trimming removed 0 bases from V and 10 bases from J, with 9 bases in between. Written as DNA, the CDR3 is TGTGCCAGCAGTTACTCGAGTGAAAGAGCTTTCTTT. Protein sequence: CASSYSSERAFF.

This chain uses TRBV27 with TRBJ2-3; D is possibly TRBD1 (5 bases). CDR3 length: 15 amino acids. V gave up 2 bases and J gave up 5 bases, with 14 bases separating them. Per germline, CDR1 MNHEY and CDR2 SMNVEV (reference sequence). CDR3 in amino acids: CASSLRQGIVDTQYF. CDR3 coding DNA: TGTGCCAGCAGTTTACGGCAGGGAATCGTAGATACGCAGTATTTT.